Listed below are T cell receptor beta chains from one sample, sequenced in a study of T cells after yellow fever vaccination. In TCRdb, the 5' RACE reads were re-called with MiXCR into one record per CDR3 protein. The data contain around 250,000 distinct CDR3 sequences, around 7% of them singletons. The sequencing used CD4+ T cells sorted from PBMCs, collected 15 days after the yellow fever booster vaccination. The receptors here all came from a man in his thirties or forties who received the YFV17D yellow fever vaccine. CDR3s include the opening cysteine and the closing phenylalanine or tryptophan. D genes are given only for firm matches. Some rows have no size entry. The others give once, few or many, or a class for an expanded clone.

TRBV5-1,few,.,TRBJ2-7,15,TGCGCCAGCAGCTCCACTGCCCGGGTGCGCTACGAGCAGTACTTC,CASSSTARVRYEQYF
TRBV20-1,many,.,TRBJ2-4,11,TGCAGTGCTAGCGTTAGCGACATTCAGTACTTC,CSASVSDIQYF
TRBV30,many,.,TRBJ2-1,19,TGTGCCTGGAGAGGGGAACGAAGGCAGGAGCTCAGCTCCTACAATGAGCAGTTCTTC,CAWRGERRQELSSYNEQFF
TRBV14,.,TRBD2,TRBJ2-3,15,TGTGCCAGCAGCCAAGATCTGGCGGGAGCAGATACGCAGTATTTT,CASSQDLAGADTQYF
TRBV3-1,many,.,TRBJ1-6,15,TGTGCCAGCAGCCAAGGGAACGGGAGAGATTCACCCCTCCACTTT,CASSQGNGRDSPLHF
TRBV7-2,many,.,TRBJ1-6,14,TGTGCCAGCAGCTTTACCAGGGTGGGTTCACCCCTCCACTTT,CASSFTRVGSPLHF
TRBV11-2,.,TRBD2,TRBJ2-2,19,TGTGCCAGCACCCGAGTAGCGCTAGCGGGAGTATCTTCGACCGGGGAGCTGTTTTTT,CASTRVALAGVSSTGELFF
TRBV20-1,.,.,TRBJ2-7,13,TGCAGTGCTAGAGATAGGGATGGGTACGAGCAGTACTTC,CSARDRDGYEQYF
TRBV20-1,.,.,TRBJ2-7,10,TGCAGTGCTAGAGAGCCAGGGGAGTACTTC,CSAREPGEYF
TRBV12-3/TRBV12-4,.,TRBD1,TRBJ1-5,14,TGTGCCAGCAGTTTTTTGGGACAGAATCAGCCCCAGCATTTT,CASSFLGQNQPQHF
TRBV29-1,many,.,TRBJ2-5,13,TGCAGCGTTGTATCTGGGGAGGAAGAGACCCAGTACTTC,CSVVSGEEETQYF
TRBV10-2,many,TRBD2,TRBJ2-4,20,TGCGCCAGCAGTGAATCGGGGGGACTAGCGGGCGTAGGAGCCAAAAACATTCAGTACTTC,CASSESGGLAGVGAKNIQYF
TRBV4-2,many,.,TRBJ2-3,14,TGTGCCAGCAGCCCGGACAGCCGCACAGATACGCAGTATTTT,CASSPDSRTDTQYF
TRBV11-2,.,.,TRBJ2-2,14,TGTGCCAGCCGAGGTGGGTTCGGAACCGGGGAGCTGTTTTTT,CASRGGFGTGELFF
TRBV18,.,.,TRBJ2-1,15,TGTGCCAGCTCACCTAGGACTTGGGATTACAATGAGCAGTTCTTC,CASSPRTWDYNEQFF
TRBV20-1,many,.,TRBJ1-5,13,TGCAGTGCTCACGGGGGAGGGTTGGAGCCCCAGCATTTT,CSAHGGGLEPQHF
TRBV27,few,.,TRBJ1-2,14,TGTGCCAGCAGTTCCCGCGGGGTCGGGTATGGCTACACCTTC,CASSSRGVGYGYTF
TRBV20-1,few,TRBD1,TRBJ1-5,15,TGCAGTGCTAGACCAGGGGGGCGCATTAATCAGCCCCAGCATTTT,CSARPGGRINQPQHF
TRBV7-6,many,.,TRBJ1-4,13,TGTGCCAGCAGTCTACATGCTCAGGAAAAACTGTTTTTT,CASSLHAQEKLFF
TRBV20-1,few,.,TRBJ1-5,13,TGCAGTGCTAAGGGTATGGGGGATCAGCCCCAGCATTTT,CSAKGMGDQPQHF
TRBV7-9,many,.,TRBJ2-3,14,TGTGCCAGCAGCCTCATGGCGGACACAGATACGCAGTATTTT,CASSLMADTDTQYF
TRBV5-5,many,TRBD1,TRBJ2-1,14,TGTGCCAGCAGCTGGGAGGGACAGGGGGTTGAGCAGTTCTTC,CASSWEGQGVEQFF
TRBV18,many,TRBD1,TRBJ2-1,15,TGTGCCAGCTCACCTCGGCGGGACAGGGGATCCGAGCAGTTCTTC,CASSPRRDRGSEQFF
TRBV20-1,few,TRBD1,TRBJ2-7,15,TGCAGTGCGGAAAGACAGGGTAGCTTCTCCTACGAGCAGTACTTC,CSAERQGSFSYEQYF
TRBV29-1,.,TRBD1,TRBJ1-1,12,TGCAGCGCTGGGGACAGGGTGTCTGAAGCTTTCTTT,CSAGDRVSEAFF
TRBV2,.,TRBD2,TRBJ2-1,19,TGTACCAGCTGCTTGTGGTTAAGGGCGGGAGGCACCAAGAAACGGTCCCTGTTCTTC,CTSCLWLRAGGTKKRSLFF
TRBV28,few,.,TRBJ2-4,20,TGTGCCAGCAGGGGTACACCCCGATCAAAACCGGGACTGGCCAAAAACATTCAGTACTTC,CASRGTPRSKPGLAKNIQYF
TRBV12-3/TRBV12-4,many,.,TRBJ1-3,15,TGTGCCAGCAGTTCTTTGGACCTCTCTGGAAACACCATATATTTT,CASSSLDLSGNTIYF
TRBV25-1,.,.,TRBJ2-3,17,TGTGCCAGCAGTGAGGAACGACAGGGGAGGGACACAGATACGCAGTATTTT,CASSEERQGRDTDTQYF
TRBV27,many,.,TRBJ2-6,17,TGTGCCAGCAGTCCGAAAGGACTGCTCTCTGGGGCCAACGTCCTGACTTTC,CASSPKGLLSGANVLTF
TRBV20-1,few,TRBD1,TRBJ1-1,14,TGCAGTGCCATGGACAGGGGGGCGAACACTGAAGCTTTCTTT,CSAMDRGANTEAFF
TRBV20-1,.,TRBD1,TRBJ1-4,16,TGCAGTGCGCCCGGGACAGGGGCCACGAGGAGAGAAAAACTGTTTTTT,CSAPGTGATRREKLFF
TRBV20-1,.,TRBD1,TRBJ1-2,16,TGCAGTGCTCAAGCTTCAACCGGGACAGTCCTCTATGGCTACACCTTC,CSAQASTGTVLYGYTF
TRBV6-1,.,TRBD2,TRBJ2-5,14,TGTGCCAGCAGTAAAGCGGGAGGGGAGGAGACCCAGTACTTC,CASSKAGGEETQYF
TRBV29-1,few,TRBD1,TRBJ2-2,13,TGCAGCGGGGACAGGGGGCCTGGTGGGGAGCTGTTTTTT,CSGDRGPGGELFF
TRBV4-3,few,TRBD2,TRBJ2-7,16,TGCGCCAGCAGCCATCACCCGGGACTAGGGACCTACGAGCAGTACTTC,CASSHHPGLGTYEQYF
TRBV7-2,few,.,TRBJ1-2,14,TGTGCCAGCAGCTTAGGCCCGACATTAGATGGCTACACCTTC,CASSLGPTLDGYTF
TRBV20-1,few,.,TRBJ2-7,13,TGCAGTGCCAGATCTCTCTTAACCTACGAGCAGTACTTC,CSARSLLTYEQYF
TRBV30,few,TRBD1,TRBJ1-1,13,TGTGCCTGGTCTACCTTAGGGACAGGGAGAGCTTTCTTT,CAWSTLGTGRAFF
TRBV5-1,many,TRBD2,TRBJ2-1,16,TGCGCCAGCAGCTTGGCAGCGGGAGGACCCTACAATGAGCAGTTCTTC,CASSLAAGGPYNEQFF
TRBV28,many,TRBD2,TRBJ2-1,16,TGTGCCAGCAGTTCTCTGAGGAGCGGGGGCTACAATGAGCAGTTCTTC,CASSSLRSGGYNEQFF
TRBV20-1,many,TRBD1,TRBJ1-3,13,TGCAGTGCTTGGGACAGTCTAGGAAACACCATATATTTT,CSAWDSLGNTIYF
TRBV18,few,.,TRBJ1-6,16,TGTGCCAGCTCACCGACAGCGAGTAACTATAATTCACCCCTCCACTTT,CASSPTASNYNSPLHF
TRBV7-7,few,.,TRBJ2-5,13,TGTGCCAGCAGCATCGACAGGCGGGAGACCCAGTACTTC,CASSIDRRETQYF
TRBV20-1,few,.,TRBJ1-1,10,TGCAGTGCTTCTGGGGTGGAAGCTTTCTTT,CSASGVEAFF
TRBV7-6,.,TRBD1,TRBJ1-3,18,TGTGCCAGCAGCTTAGTGTCCCAGGGGGCTATTTCGGGAAACACCATATATTTT,CASSLVSQGAISGNTIYF
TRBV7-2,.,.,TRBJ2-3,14,TGTGCCAGCAGCTTAGGAGGCGGCCCCGGTACGCAGTATTTT,CASSLGGGPGTQYF
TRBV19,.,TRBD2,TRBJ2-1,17,TGTGCCAGTAGTAAGATCTCCGGGACTAGCTCCTACAATGAGCAGTTCTTC,CASSKISGTSSYNEQFF